The clone carrying this T cell receptor beta chain has more than one count but fewer than ten. As yet, its antigen is unknown. Repertoires were generated with immunoSEQ multiplex PCR, while TCRdb's copy carries only in-frame clones and drops some. The sample includes hundreds of thousands of clones, 96% of them seen just once. This CDR3 is 14 amino acids long. Germline CDR1 and CDR2: SQVTM and ANQGSEA. V lost 1 base to trimming and J lost 3 bases; unmatched junction nucleotides: 6. Terminally differentiated effector memory CD45RA+ cells were excluded from the naive CD8 cells, which were CD45RO-negative and positively selected for CCR7. The sample originates from a study of shared clonotypes between healthy human individuals. Across the whole study: Donors, aged 18 to 49, were a couple of women and three men.

General study points: A reduction in generation probabilities was seen for non-shared clonotypes relative to those shared by all four donors. Only blood samples were collected, and tissue repertoires likely differ.

The sequenced sample was naive CD8+ T cells sorted from blood. This clonotype was obtained from a man aged 30 to 39 in good health. V is TRBV29-1 and J is TRBJ2-7, with TRBD1 identical over 7 bases. CDR3: CSVEAGTESYEQYF. The CDR3 bases are TGCAGCGTTGAAGCCGGGACAGAAAGCTACGAGCAGTACTTC.